Listed below are T cell receptor beta chains from one sample, sequenced in a study of T-cell reconstitution after alpha-beta-depleted transplantation in children. Via MiXCR, TCRdb re-called the PCR reads, giving one row per CDR3 protein. The table shows 350,000 to 450,000 distinct CDR3 sequences, with about a fifth occurring only once. Sequences were derived from PBMCs from the stem cell graft donor, sampled from the stem cell graft. The receptors come from a human donor who donated a stem cell graft to a child with acute myeloid leukemia. Both conserved end residues are part of each CDR3. D genes are given only for firm matches. A clone size is listed for some rows: how often the clone was seen (once, few, many), or a class if it is expanded.

j_call clone_size d_call v_call cdr3_nt cdr3_aa
TRBJ1-1 few TRBD1 TRBV5-1 TGCGCCAGCAGCCCGGGGACAGGCCTTATGAACACTGAAGCTTTCTTT CASSPGTGLMNTEAFF
TRBJ2-1 . TRBD2 TRBV2 TGTGCCAGCACGGGGGGGAGGAGAGGGAATGAGCAGTTCTTC CASTGGRRGNEQFF
TRBJ2-1 few . TRBV12-3/TRBV12-4 TGTGCCAGCAGTTTAGATGTTGAGCAGTTCTTC CASSLDVEQFF
TRBJ2-7 few . TRBV2 TGTGCCAGCAGGAGGGCGGTGACCTACGAGCAGTACTTC CASRRAVTYEQYF
TRBJ2-1 few TRBD2 TRBV20-1 TGCAGTGCTAGATGGCTAGCGGGAAGCACCGTTTACAATGAGCAGTTCTTC CSARWLAGSTVYNEQFF
TRBJ1-2 few . TRBV27 TGTGCCAGCAGTTTCTTGCTCCGATGGAGCTACACCTTC CASSFLLRWSYTF
TRBJ1-1 . . TRBV12-3/TRBV12-4 TGTGCCAGCAGTCCTGGCGGAAGAGTGAACACTGAAGCTTTCTTT CASSPGGRVNTEAFF
TRBJ1-5 . TRBD1 TRBV5-1 TGCGCCAGCAGCCCAAGGACAGGGTCTAATGAGCCCCAGCATTTT CASSPRTGSNEPQHF
TRBJ1-5 . . TRBV27 TGTGCCAGCAGTTTAAACGGCTGGGGTGGCAATCAGCCCCAGCATTTT CASSLNGWGGNQPQHF
TRBJ2-1 many TRBD1 TRBV12-3/TRBV12-4 TGTGCCAGCAGTTTGGGACAGGGGGAATGGCAGTTCTTC CASSLGQGEWQFF
TRBJ2-3 . TRBD2 TRBV13 TGTGCCAGCAGCCGGACTAGCGGATTGACACGCACAGATACGCAGTATTTT CASSRTSGLTRTDTQYF
TRBJ2-1 few TRBD2 TRBV11-2 TGTGCCAGCAGCTTAGATCCTAGCGGGGACTACAATGAGCAGTTCTTC CASSLDPSGDYNEQFF
TRBJ1-1 . . TRBV6-1 TGTGCCAGCAAACGTGGACTCGGTGACACTGAAGCTTTCTTT CASKRGLGDTEAFF
TRBJ2-3 . TRBD2 TRBV12-3/TRBV12-4 TGTGCCAGCAGGCGAGGACTAGCGGGAGTGTTAGATACGCAGTATTTT CASRRGLAGVLDTQYF
TRBJ2-1 many TRBD2 TRBV29-1 TGCAGCGCCGTACCGGGACTAGCGGACTACAATGAGCAGTTCTTC CSAVPGLADYNEQFF
TRBJ1-5 many . TRBV29-1 TGCAGCGTTGTTGAGGGTTATAGCAATCAGCCCCAGCATTTT CSVVEGYSNQPQHF
TRBJ2-7 . TRBD1 TRBV29-1 TGCAGCGTTGGACCCCATGGGACAGGGGCCCGCGAGCAGTACTTC CSVGPHGTGAREQYF
TRBJ2-2 . TRBD2 TRBV27 TGTGCCAGCAGTTTCGCTAGCGGGACGGGCGGGGAGCTGTTTTTT CASSFASGTGGELFF
TRBJ2-1 . . TRBV12-3/TRBV12-4 TGTGCCAGCAGTTTGGGGCCGCCCTCCTACAATGAGCAGTTCTTC CASSLGPPSYNEQFF
TRBJ1-1 many TRBD1 TRBV27 TGTGCCAGCAGTCCCCACTCTCCGGGACAGGGAGGGACTGAAGCTTTCTTT CASSPHSPGQGGTEAFF
TRBJ2-7 few . TRBV20-1 TGCAGTGCTAGAAACGGGTATATCGGCGAGCAGTACTTC CSARNGYIGEQYF
TRBJ2-7 few . TRBV2 TGTGCCAGCAGTGACCTTGGAGGGTTCCGCTCCTACGAGCAGTACTTC CASSDLGGFRSYEQYF
TRBJ2-2 . . TRBV6-1 TGTGCCAGCAGCCCGCGGCGGAACACCGGGGAGCTGTTTTTT CASSPRRNTGELFF
TRBJ1-5 . . TRBV12-3/TRBV12-4 TGTGCCAGCAGCCGTATCACAGGGTCGAAGAATCAGCCCCAGCATTTT CASSRITGSKNQPQHF
TRBJ2-4 few . TRBV20-1 TGCAGTGCTAGTAGGGGCGGTACCCCCCTCTTGGACCAAGGAAACATTCAGTACTTC CSASRGGTPLLDQGNIQYF
TRBJ2-5 few . TRBV24-1 TGTGCCACCAGTGATTTACAACAGGGAGCTCAAGAGACCCAGTACTTC CATSDLQQGAQETQYF
TRBJ2-7 . TRBD2 TRBV7-6 TGTGCCAGCTCGGGACTAGCGTTCGGCGAGCAGTACTTC CASSGLAFGEQYF
TRBJ1-1 . TRBD1 TRBV12-3/TRBV12-4 TGTGCCAGCAGTCTGGACAGGGCTGAAGCTTTCTTT CASSLDRAEAFF